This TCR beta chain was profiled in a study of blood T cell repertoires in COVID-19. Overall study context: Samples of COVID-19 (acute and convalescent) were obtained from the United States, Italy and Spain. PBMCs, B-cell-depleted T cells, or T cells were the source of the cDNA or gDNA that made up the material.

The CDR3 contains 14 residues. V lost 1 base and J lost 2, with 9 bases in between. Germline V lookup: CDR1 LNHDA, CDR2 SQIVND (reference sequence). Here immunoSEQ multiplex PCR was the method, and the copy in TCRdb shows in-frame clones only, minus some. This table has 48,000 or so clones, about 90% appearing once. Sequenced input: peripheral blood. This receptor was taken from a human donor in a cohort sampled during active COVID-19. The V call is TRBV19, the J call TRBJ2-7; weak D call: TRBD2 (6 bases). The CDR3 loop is CASSIAGEPYEQYF. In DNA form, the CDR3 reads TGTGCCAGTAGTATAGCGGGAGAGCCCTACGAGCAGTACTTC.